The source of this T cell receptor (beta chain) is a study of blood T cell repertoires in COVID-19. This clone was detected a few times. Germline V gene sequence: CDR1 SGHRS, CDR2 YFSETQ. CDR3 length: 15 residues. V was shortened by 7 bases and J by 4 bases, with 17 bases between the two germline ends. The authors' processing: Scientists estimated how many nucleated cells there were by amplifying reference gene primers. The method was immunoSEQ multiplex PCR; TCRdb's version includes in-frame clones alone and lacks a portion of them. For V, J and clone size, that table is used; D and trimming come from the DNA. The repertoire includes 150,000 or so clones, around 90% of them detected once, and 4% sits in the top ten.

The V gene is TRBV5-1, the J gene TRBJ1-4, with D maybe TRBD1 (6 bases). The TCR comes from a woman between 35 and 50 years old who had been exposed to COVID-19. The sequenced sample consisted of PBMCs or T cells enriched from blood (not recorded which). The CDR3 sequence: CASRQGPYFNEKLFF. The CDR3 region has the DNA TGCGCCAGCCGCCAGGGGCCGTACTTTAATGAAAAACTGTTTTTT.